This record concerns one TCR beta chain sequence. This entry comes from a study of blood T cell repertoires in COVID-19. Overall study context: Both acute and convalescent COVID-19 samples were obtained from the United States, Italy and Spain.

Looked up from germline, CDR1 is SQVTM and CDR2 is ANQGSEA. The CDR3 is 13 amino acids. Trimming left V 5 bases short and J 2 bases short, with 11 bases between. Using immunoSEQ multiplex PCR, the repertoire was profiled, and TCRdb retains in-frame clones only, with some absent. The data show under 250,000 clones, about 89% seen once. J is TRBJ2-3 and V is TRBV29-1, with D unclear. Sample: peripheral blood. This sequence was found in an older woman who had recovered from COVID-19. CDR3 in amino acids: CSVCSFSTDTQYF. The CDR3 coding sequence is TGCAGCGTTTGTTCCTTTTCCACAGATACGCAGTATTTT.